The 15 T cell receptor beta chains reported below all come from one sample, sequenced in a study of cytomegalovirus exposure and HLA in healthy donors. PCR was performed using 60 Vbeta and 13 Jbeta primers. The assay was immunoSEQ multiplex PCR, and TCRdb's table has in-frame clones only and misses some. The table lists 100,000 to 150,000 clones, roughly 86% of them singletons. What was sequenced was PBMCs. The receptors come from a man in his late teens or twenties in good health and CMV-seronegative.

This chain's CDR3 is CASSTTGSEKLFF. The CDR3, as DNA: TGTGCCAGCAGCACGACAGGGAGTGAAAAACTGTTTTTT. The gene calls are TRBV5-4 and TRBJ1-4; 7 bases agree with TRBD1. The length of the CDR3 is 13 residues. Unmatched junction bases numbered 4, after V lost 4 bases and J lost 7 bases. Germline lookup yields CDR1 SGHNT and CDR2 YYREEE (reference sequence).

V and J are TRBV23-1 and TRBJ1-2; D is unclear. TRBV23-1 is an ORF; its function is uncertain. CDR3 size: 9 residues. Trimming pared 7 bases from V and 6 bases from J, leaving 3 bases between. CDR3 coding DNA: TGCGCCAGCAAGCATGGCTACACCTTC. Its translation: CASKHGYTF.

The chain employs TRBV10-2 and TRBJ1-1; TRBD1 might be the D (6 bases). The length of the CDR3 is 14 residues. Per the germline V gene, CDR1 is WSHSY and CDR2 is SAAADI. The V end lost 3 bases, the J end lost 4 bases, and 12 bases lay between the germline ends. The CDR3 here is CASSEHTGITEAFF. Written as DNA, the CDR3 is TGCGCCAGCAGTGAACATACAGGGATCACTGAAGCTTTCTTT.

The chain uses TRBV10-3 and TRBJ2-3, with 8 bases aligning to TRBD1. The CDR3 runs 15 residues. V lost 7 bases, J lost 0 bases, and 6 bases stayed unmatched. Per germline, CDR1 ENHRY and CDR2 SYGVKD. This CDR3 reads CAIKDRETSTDTQYF. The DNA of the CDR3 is TGTGCCATCAAGGACAGGGAAACTAGCACAGATACGCAGTATTTT.

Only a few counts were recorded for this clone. This CDR3 reads CSVKQGTNTEAFF. The CDR3 DNA follows: TGCAGCGTTAAACAGGGGACGAACACTGAAGCTTTCTTT. The genes are TRBV29-1 and TRBJ1-1; 7 bases fit TRBD1. Unmatched junction bases numbered 4, after V lost 5 bases and J lost 1 base. The germline V gene has CDR1 SQVTM and CDR2 ANQGSEA. The CDR3 contains 13 residues.

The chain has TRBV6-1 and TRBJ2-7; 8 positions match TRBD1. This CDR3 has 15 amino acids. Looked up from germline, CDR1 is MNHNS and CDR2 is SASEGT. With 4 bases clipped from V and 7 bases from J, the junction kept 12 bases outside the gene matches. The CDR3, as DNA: TGTGCCAGCAGTGGCTCCGGGACAGGAGATGGGGAGCAGTACTTC. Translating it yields CASSGSGTGDGEQYF.

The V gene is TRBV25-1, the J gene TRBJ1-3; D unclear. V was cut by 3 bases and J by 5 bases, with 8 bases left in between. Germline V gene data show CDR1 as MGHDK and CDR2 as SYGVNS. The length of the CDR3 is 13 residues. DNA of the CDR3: TGTGCCAGCAGTGAGGCCGTCAGAAACACCATATATTTT. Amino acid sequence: CASSEAVRNTIYF.

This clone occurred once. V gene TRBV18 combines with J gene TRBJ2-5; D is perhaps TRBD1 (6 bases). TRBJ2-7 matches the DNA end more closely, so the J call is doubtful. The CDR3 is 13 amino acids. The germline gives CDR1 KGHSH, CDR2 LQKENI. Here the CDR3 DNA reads TGTGCCAGCTCACCAGAGGGGGTCTACGAGCAGTACTTC. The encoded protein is CASSPEGVYEQYF.

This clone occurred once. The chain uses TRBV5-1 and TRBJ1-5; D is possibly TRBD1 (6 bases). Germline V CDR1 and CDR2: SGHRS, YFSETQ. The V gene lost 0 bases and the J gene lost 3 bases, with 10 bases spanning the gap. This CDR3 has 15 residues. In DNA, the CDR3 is TGCGCCAGCAGCTTGGTGACAGGAGCCAATCAGCCCCAGCATTTT. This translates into CASSLVTGANQPQHF.

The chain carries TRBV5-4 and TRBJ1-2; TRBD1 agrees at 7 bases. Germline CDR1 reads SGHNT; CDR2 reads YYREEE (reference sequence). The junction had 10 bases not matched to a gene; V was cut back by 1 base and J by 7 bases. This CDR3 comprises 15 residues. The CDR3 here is CASSLRGQATRGYTF. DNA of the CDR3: TGTGCCAGCAGCTTGCGAGGACAGGCTACGCGTGGCTACACCTTC.

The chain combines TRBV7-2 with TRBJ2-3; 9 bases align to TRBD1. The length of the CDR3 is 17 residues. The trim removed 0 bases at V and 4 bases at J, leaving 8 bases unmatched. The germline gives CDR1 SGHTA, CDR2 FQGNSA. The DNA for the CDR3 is TGTGCCAGCAGCTTAGCGATACAGGGGGCGGTGGCAGATACGCAGTATTTT. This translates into CASSLAIQGAVADTQYF.

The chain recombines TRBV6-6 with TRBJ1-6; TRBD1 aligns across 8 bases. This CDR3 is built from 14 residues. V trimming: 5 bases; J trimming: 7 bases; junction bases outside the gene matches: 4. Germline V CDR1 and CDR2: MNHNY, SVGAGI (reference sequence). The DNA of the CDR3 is TGTGCCAGCAGTCCGGACAGGGTAAATTCACCCCTCCACTTT. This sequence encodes CASSPDRVNSPLHF.

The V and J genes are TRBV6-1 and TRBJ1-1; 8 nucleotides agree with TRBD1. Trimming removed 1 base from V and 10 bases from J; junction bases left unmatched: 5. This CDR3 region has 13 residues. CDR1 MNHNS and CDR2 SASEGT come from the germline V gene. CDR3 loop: CASSEEQGGVAFF. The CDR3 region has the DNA TGTGCCAGCAGTGAAGAACAGGGGGGCGTAGCTTTCTTT.

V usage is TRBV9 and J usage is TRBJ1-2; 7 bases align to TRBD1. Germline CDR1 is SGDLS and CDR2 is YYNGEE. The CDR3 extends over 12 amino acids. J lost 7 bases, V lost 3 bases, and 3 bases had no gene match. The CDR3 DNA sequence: TGTGCCAGCAGCGCCCGGACAGGTGGCTACACCTTC. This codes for CASSARTGGYTF.

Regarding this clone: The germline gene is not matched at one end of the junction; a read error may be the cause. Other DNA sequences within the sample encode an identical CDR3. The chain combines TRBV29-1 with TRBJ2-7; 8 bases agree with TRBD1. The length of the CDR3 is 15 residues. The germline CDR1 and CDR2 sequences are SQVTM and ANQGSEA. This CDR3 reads CSVEGRGPSSYEQYF. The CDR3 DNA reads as TGTAGCGTTGAAGGCAGGGGGCCGAGCTCCTACGAGCAGTACTTC.